The 8 T cell receptor beta chains in this list originate from one sample, sequenced in a study of T cell clonality in common variable immunodeficiency (dated by TCRdb to the mid-2010s). Overall study results and their limits: Reportedly, TCRbeta sequences from CVID had fewer deletions and N-nucleotide insertions, and highly modified clones with 13 or more V deletions were absent from CVID.

The library was built by means of the immunoSEQ multiplex PCR assay. Drawn from immuneACCESS, this table holds only the in-frame rearrangements with V and J called that TCRdb kept. Clones are partly lost; checked studies trace under half to an unresolved V gene and leave the rest unexplained. The sample comprises roughly 30,000 clones, and every one was counted more than once. The ten largest clones add up to 2.5% to 3.5% of the sample. What these receptors recognize is not known. The sample consisted of peripheral blood mononuclear cells. The receptors shown here come from a human donor with common variable immunodeficiency.

This clone was counted a few times. The read finishes 3 residues shy of the CDR3 end, and the germline J gene is used to complete it. The chain combines TRBV30 with TRBJ2-1; TRBD2 matches at 7 bases. The CDR3 sequence is 13 residues long. The ends lost 3 bases at V and 8 bases at J; junction bases unmatched: 7. Germline CDR1 reads GTSNPN; CDR2 reads SVGIG (reference sequence). This CDR3 reads CAWRKAGVHEQFF. The CDR3 DNA, read in part, is TGTGCCTGGAGGAAGGCGGGGGTCCATGAG.

This clone was picked up many times. Read coverage stops 3 residues before the CDR3 terminus; the germline J gene supplies the remainder. This chain uses TRBV19 with TRBJ2-7; tentatively, D is TRBD2 (6 bases). Trimming left V 6 bases short and J 2 bases short, with 8 bases between. CDR1 is LNHDA, CDR2 SQIVND, per germline (reference sequence). The CDR3 loop spans 12 amino acids. This CDR3 reads CASSGGTYEQYF. Partial CDR3 DNA: TGTGCCAGTAGCGGGGGAACCTACGAG.

This clone has a count of ten or more. The observed sequence ends 3 residues before the CDR3 terminus, with the missing tail filled in from the germline J gene. V gene TRBV5-1 combines with J gene TRBJ2-3; D remains unclear. This CDR3 comprises 16 residues. Germline V gives CDR1 SGHRS, CDR2 YFSETQ. Deletions cut 3 bases from V and 0 bases from J, with 14 bases between. CDR3 protein: CASSSGSPVSTDTQYF. CDR3 bases read: TGCGCCAGCAGCTCAGGATCTCCTGTAAGCACAGATACG.

This clone was counted many times. The CDR3 end falls 3 residues outside the read, so it is completed with the germline J gene. The gene calls are TRBV7-8 and TRBJ2-1; tentative D call: TRBD2 (5 bases). In germline, CDR1 is SGHVS, CDR2 FQNEAQ. CDR3 length: 16 residues. Trimming removed 2 bases at V and 5 bases at J, with 16 bases between. Partial CDR3 DNA: TGTGCCAGCAGCTTATACCCGGGGATTACTAACAATGAG. Amino acids: CASSLYPGITNNE. The whole CDR3 is CASSLYPGITNNEQFF.

This clone was observed at least ten times. The DNA ends 3 residues before the CDR3 does, and the rest of the CDR3 is filled in from the germline J gene. The V and J genes are TRBV7-2 and TRBJ2-1; TRBD2 matches 7 bases. The V and J ends lost 5 bases and 9 bases, in that order; junction bases with no gene match: 13. The CDR3 contains 15 residues. Germline CDR1 is SGHTA and CDR2 is FQGNSA. The CDR3 reads CASSRAAFQRGEQFF. The CDR3 DNA, read in part, is TGTGCCAGCAGCCGGGCGGCATTCCAGCGGGGTGAG.

This clone was counted a few times. Sequencing ends 3 residues short of the CDR3 end; the germline J gene provides the rest. The chain employs TRBV11-1 and TRBJ2-7, with D maybe TRBD2 (6 bases). Trimming removed 8 bases at V and 2 bases at J, with 13 bases between. This CDR3 is 13 amino acids long. In germline, CDR1 is SGHAT, CDR2 FQDESV (reference sequence). The part of the CDR3 DNA that was read is TGTGCCAGCTCACTAGCAGCACCCTACGAG. This translates into CASSLAAPYE. The whole CDR3 is CASSLAAPYEQYF.

Concerning this clone: The observed sequence ends 3 residues before the CDR3 terminus, with the missing tail filled in from the germline J gene. The rearrangement links TRBV10-3 to TRBJ2-1; TRBD1 might be the D (5 bases). The V gene's germline CDR1 is ENHRY and CDR2 SYGVKD. The CDR3 is 14 residues long. The V and J ends lost 3 bases and 8 bases respectively, with 14 bases between them. The CDR3 sequence is CAISDGRVRDEQFF. The sequenced part of the CDR3 DNA is TGTGCCATCAGTGACGGCAGGGTTCGGGATGAG.

This clone was picked up many times. The CDR3 is cut off 3 residues early in the read; its end comes from the germline J gene. The chain uses TRBV30 and TRBJ2-1, with 8 bases aligning to TRBD2. The CDR3 runs 15 residues. V was clipped by 3 bases and J by 0 bases; unmatched bases: 4. Germline loops: CDR1 GTSNPN, CDR2 SVGIG (reference sequence). CDR3: CAWSASGGSYNEQFF. The part of the CDR3 DNA that was read is TGTGCCTGGAGCGCCAGCGGGGGCTCCTACAATGAG.